These 28 T cell receptor beta chains share one sample of origin, sequenced in a study of HIV-infected patients and healthy controls. TCRdb fed the 5' RACE reads into MiXCR, producing one record per CDR3 protein. Among some 70,000 distinct CDR3 sequences listed, 15% to 20% were seen once. The sequenced sample was CD4+ T cells from blood. Source of these receptors: a human donor in good health.

The rearrangement joins TRBV12-3 or TRBV12-4 to TRBJ2-3; 7 bases fit TRBD2. Trimming removed 5 bases from V and 4 bases from J; junction bases left unmatched: 3. The length of the CDR3 is 13 residues. Here the CDR3 reads CASSLGGADTQYF. In nucleotides, the CDR3 is TGTGCCAGCAGTCTGGGGGGGGCAGATACGCAGTATTTT.

This clonotype was detected many times. The chain recombines TRBV7-2 with TRBJ2-7; TRBD2 matches 7 bases. The CDR3 contains 14 residues. Trimming at V came to 8 bases and at J to 4 bases, leaving 11 bases not matched to a gene. CDR1 is SGHTA, CDR2 FQGNSA, per germline. CDR3 protein: CASGRDYRAYEQYF. As DNA, the CDR3 is TGTGCCAGCGGCCGGGACTATAGGGCTTACGAGCAGTACTTC. Variable domain in full (rest from reference TRBV7-2 and TRBJ2-7): GAGVSQSPSNKVTEKGKDVELRCDPISGHTALYWYRQSLGQGLEFLIYFQGNSAPDKSGLPSDRFSAERTGGSVSTLTIQRTQQEDSAVYLCASGRDYRAYEQYFGPGTRLTVT.

The chain recombines TRBV7-3 with TRBJ2-2; the D gene is possibly TRBD2 (6 bases). The CDR3 runs 16 residues. The V and J ends lost 5 bases and 4 bases respectively, with 17 bases between them. Per the germline V gene, CDR1 is SGHTA and CDR2 is FQGTGA. The CDR3: CASSRATGVGTGELFF. The CDR3 coding sequence is TGTGCCAGCAGCCGCGCAACGGGAGTTGGCACCGGGGAGCTGTTTTTT. Based on the CDR3 plus reference TRBV7-3 and TRBJ2-2, the full variable domain is GAGVSQTPSNKVTEKGKYVELRCDPISGHTALYWYRQSLGQGPEFLIYFQGTGAADDSGLPNDRFFAVRPEGSVSTLKIQRTERGDSAVYLCASSRATGVGTGELFFGEGSRLTVL.

A few counts support this clonotype. The V call is TRBV20-1, the J call TRBJ2-1; TRBD1 might be the D (5 bases). Trimming took 0 bases from V and 9 from J, leaving 15 bases between them. Looked up from germline, CDR1 is DFQATT and CDR2 is SNEGSKA (reference sequence). The CDR3 consists of 14 residues. The CDR3, as DNA: TGCAGTGCTAGAGATCTAATCCAGGGTCTTGAGCAGTTCTTC. This sequence encodes CSARDLIQGLEQFF.

This clonotype was seen repeatedly, ten times or more. The rearrangement uses TRBV11-2 and TRBJ1-4; no clear D gene. CDR1 is SGHAT and CDR2 is FQNNGV in the germline V gene. The CDR3 consists of 15 residues. Trimming removed 6 bases at V and 9 bases at J, with 20 bases between. CDR3 loop: CASSLPRVSAQKLFF. CDR3 DNA sequence: TGTGCCAGCAGTCTACCTAGGGTGTCGGCTCAAAAACTGTTTTTT.

This clonotype has just a few counts. This chain uses TRBV30 with TRBJ1-5, with D tentatively TRBD1 (5 bases). In germline, CDR1 is GTSNPN, CDR2 SVGIG (reference sequence). The CDR3 spans 13 residues. Trimming stripped 4 bases from V and 5 bases from J, with 12 bases between. The chain's CDR3 is CAWTPQGDQPQHF. Here the CDR3 DNA reads TGTGCCTGGACTCCCCAGGGTGATCAGCCCCAGCATTTT.

This chain uses TRBV20-1 with TRBJ2-7; 11 nucleotides line up with TRBD1. The V segment lost 3 bases and the J segment 5 bases; nucleotides outside the gene matches: 9. CDR1 DFQATT and CDR2 SNEGSKA come from the germline V gene (reference sequence). The CDR3 is 15 amino acids. The CDR3 nucleotides are TGCAGTGCTAGCCCCGGGACAGGGGGTGACCACGAGCAGTACTTC. Its translation: CSASPGTGGDHEQYF.

This clonotype was seen more than once but under ten times. This chain links TRBV7-3 with TRBJ1-6; D uncertain. Germline lookup yields CDR1 SGHTA and CDR2 FQGTGA. CDR3 length: 14 amino acids. Trimming cost V 3 bases and J 10 bases, with 13 bases left between them. The CDR3 loop is CASSLGIRGSPLHF. The CDR3 region has the DNA TGTGCCAGCAGCTTGGGAATAAGAGGATCACCCCTCCACTTT. The full variable domain, rest sourced from reference TRBV7-3 and TRBJ1-6, is GAGVSQTPSNKVTEKGKYVELRCDPISGHTALYWYRQSLGQGPEFLIYFQGTGAADDSGLPNDRFFAVRPEGSVSTLKIQRTERGDSAVYLCASSLGIRGSPLHFGNGTRLTVT.

The chain combines TRBV20-1 with TRBJ2-2, with 7 bases lining up with TRBD2. The CDR3 is made up of 15 amino acids. Germline V gene sequence: CDR1 DFQATT, CDR2 SNEGSKA (reference sequence). With V trimmed by 3 bases and J by 0 bases, 4 bases remained unmatched. CDR3 DNA sequence: TGCAGTGCTAGTCCCAGCGGGGCGAACACCGGGGAGCTGTTTTTT. Protein: CSASPSGANTGELFF.

This clonotype has at least ten counts. The chain carries TRBV7-6 and TRBJ2-1; D is possibly TRBD1 or TRBD2 (6 bases each). This CDR3 comprises 21 residues. V was shortened by 1 base and J by 3 bases, with 28 bases between the two germline ends. Germline V gene sequence: CDR1 SGHVS, CDR2 FNYEAQ. CDR3 nucleotides: TGTGCCAGCAGCTTAGTACCAGGGCAGGGAAAGACTAGGGGGGACTACAATGAGCAGTTCTTC. Protein product: CASSLVPGQGKTRGDYNEQFF.

In this sample, this clonotype turned up a few times. The chain uses TRBV25-1 and TRBJ1-1, with TRBD1 identical over 8 bases. This CDR3 contains 14 residues. Germline CDR1 reads MGHDK; CDR2 reads SYGVNS. V lost 0 bases to trimming and J lost 10 bases; unmatched junction nucleotides: 7. DNA for the CDR3: TGTGCCAGCAGTGAATACCCGGACAGGGTGGGAGCTTTCTTT. It yields the protein CASSEYPDRVGAFF.

The chain couples TRBV2 to TRBJ1-3, with 7 bases that match TRBD1. The CDR3 runs to 17 residues. After removal of 6 bases from V and 0 bases from J, the junction contained 11 bases not matched to a gene. Per germline, CDR1 SNHLY and CDR2 FYNNEI. The CDR3 protein is CASRDYRDRVSGNTIYF. CDR3 sequence (DNA): TGTGCCAGCAGAGACTATCGGGACAGAGTCTCTGGAAACACCATATATTTT. The full variable domain, in which reference TRBV2 and TRBJ1-3 provide the parts outside the CDR3, is EPEVTQTPSHQVTQMGQEVILRCVPISNHLYFYWYRQILGQKVEFLVSFYNNEISEKSEIFDDQFSVERPDGSNFTLKIRSTKLEDSAMYFCASRDYRDRVSGNTIYFGEGSWLTVV.

There are many counts of this clonotype. The chain joins TRBV4-3 to TRBJ1-2; D call uncertain. The CDR3 totals 14 residues. V dropped 0 bases and J dropped 7 bases, with 12 bases sitting between them. The germline V gene has CDR1 LGHNA and CDR2 YSLEER. CDR3 coding DNA: TGCGCCAGCAGCCAAGATCGGTTGTCTGGTGGCTACACCTTC. Protein sequence: CASSQDRLSGGYTF.

This clonotype was seen at least ten times. The genes are TRBV11-1 and TRBJ1-4, with 12 bases lining up with TRBD1. V shed 3 bases and J 8 bases; nucleotides not matched to a gene: 1. CDR3 length equals 14 residues. Per the germline V gene, CDR1 is SGHAT and CDR2 is FQDESV (reference sequence). The CDR3 nucleotides are TGTGCCAGCAGCTTGGGACAGGGGGCGGAAAAACTGTTTTTT. This translates into CASSLGQGAEKLFF.

This clonotype was found many times. At one end, the junction sequence differs from germline, possibly due to a read error. The J gene is TRBJ1-2, the V gene TRBV5-5; perhaps TRBD1 as D (5 bases). CDR3 size: 18 residues. Germline V gene lookup returns CDR1 SGHKS and CDR2 YYEKEE (reference sequence). The CDR3 loop reads CTSSLEGLRRVSNYGYTF. CDR3 coding DNA: TGTACCAGCAGCTTGGAGGGGCTACGAAGGGTTTCCAACTATGGCTACACCTTC. Full variable domain (remainder filled in from reference TRBV5-5 and TRBJ1-2): DAGVTQSPTHLIKTRGQQVTLRCSPISGHKSVSWYQQVLGQGPQFIFQYYEKEERGRGNFPDRFSARQFPNYSSELNVNALLLGDSALYLCTSSLEGLRRVSNYGYTFGSGTRLTVV.

At least ten counts were recorded for this clonotype. This chain connects TRBV20-1 to TRBJ2-3, with no clear D. From germline, CDR1 is DFQATT and CDR2 SNEGSKA (reference sequence). With 1 base removed from V and 0 bases from J, the gap between germline ends came to 8 bases. The CDR3 runs to 14 residues. CDR3 bases: TGCAGTGCTAGAGTCGGTACAAGCACAGATACGCAGTATTTT. Its translation: CSARVGTSTDTQYF.

This clonotype has just one count. The rearrangement links TRBV12-5 to TRBJ2-1; no clear D gene. Germline CDR1 is LGHNT and CDR2 is FRNRAP. V lost 0 bases, J lost 8 bases, and 14 bases lay in between. The CDR3 extends over 15 amino acids. The CDR3 protein is CASGLVRSPVYEQFF. The DNA for the CDR3 is TGTGCTAGTGGTTTGGTACGGTCGCCGGTCTATGAGCAGTTCTTC.

This clonotype was found many times. For the CDR3, the DNA is TGTGCCAGCATGGGGCGGACTAGCTCCTACAATGAGCAGTTCTTC. Translating it yields CASMGRTSSYNEQFF. The rearrangement links TRBV27 to TRBJ2-1; 7 bases match TRBD2. The CDR3 contains 15 residues. V trimming: 7 bases; J trimming: 0 bases; junction bases outside the gene matches: 6. The germline V gene encodes CDR1 MNHEY and CDR2 SMNVEV (reference sequence).

This clonotype was seen ten or more times. This chain connects TRBV7-2 to TRBJ1-4; D is possibly TRBD1 (6 bases). Germline V gene data show CDR1 as SGHTA and CDR2 as FQGNSA. This CDR3 contains 14 residues. The ends were cut back, 2 bases at V and 8 bases at J, with 12 bases in the middle. For the CDR3, the DNA is TGTGCCAGCAGCTTAAACAGGGTGGAGGAAAAACTGTTTTTT. It is translated as CASSLNRVEEKLFF. The variable domain in full, completed from reference TRBV7-2 and TRBJ1-4, reads GAGVSQSPSNKVTEKGKDVELRCDPISGHTALYWYRQSLGQGLEFLIYFQGNSAPDKSGLPSDRFSAERTGGSVSTLTIQRTQQEDSAVYLCASSLNRVEEKLFFGSGTQLSVL.

V and J are TRBV18 and TRBJ1-2, with TRBD1 as a possible D gene (5 bases). The CDR3 covers 16 residues. Trimming removed 3 bases at V and 3 bases at J, with 17 bases between. Per the germline V gene, CDR1 is KGHSH and CDR2 is LQKENI. The CDR3 DNA reads TGTGCCAGCTCACCGGCACGGTCCGTGACAGACTATGGCTACACCTTC. It specifies CASSPARSVTDYGYTF.

The chain carries TRBV6-5 and TRBJ1-1; D is perhaps TRBD1 (5 bases). The CDR3 runs 19 residues. Germline loops: CDR1 MNHEY, CDR2 SVGAGI. The V gene lost 2 bases and the J gene lost 4 bases, with 26 bases spanning the gap. CDR3 DNA sequence: TGTGCCAGCAGTTACGAGCGGTCTGCAGGGTTGTTCGGTGGCACTGAAGCTTTCTTT. This gives the protein CASSYERSAGLFGGTEAFF.

The chain joins TRBV20-1 to TRBJ1-1; tentatively, D is TRBD1 (5 bases). CDR3 length: 13 residues. CDR1 DFQATT and CDR2 SNEGSKA come from the germline V gene (reference sequence). V shed 0 bases and J shed 13 bases, with 18 bases lying between them. The CDR3: CSARDFGGRELFF. The CDR3, as DNA: TGCAGTGCTAGAGATTTCGGGGGTCGAGAGCTTTTCTTT.

This sequence joins TRBV5-1 and TRBJ2-3; tentative D call: TRBD2 (7 bases). The germline V and J ends were trimmed by 0 bases and 2 bases, with 13 bases remaining between them. The CDR3 length is 16 residues. Per the germline V gene, CDR1 is SGHRS and CDR2 is YFSETQ. Here the CDR3 DNA reads TGCGCCAGCAGCTTGGACTGGGGGGGCCCCACAGATACGCAGTATTTT. This codes for CASSLDWGGPTDTQYF.

In this sample, this clonotype turned up a few times. V and J are TRBV20-1 and TRBJ2-3; a possible D gene is TRBD2 (5 bases). This CDR3 region has 14 residues. Trimming stripped 6 bases from V and 3 bases from J, with 16 bases between. Germline V lookup: CDR1 DFQATT, CDR2 SNEGSKA (reference sequence). CDR3: CSAYREGRTDTQYF. As DNA, the CDR3 is TGCAGTGCGTACAGAGAGGGTCGGACAGATACGCAGTATTTT.

There are many counts of this clonotype. The chain links TRBV29-1 to TRBJ1-1; D not resolved. The germline CDR1 and CDR2 sequences are SQVTM and ANQGSEA. The CDR3 is 13 residues long. Trimming pared 4 bases from V and 1 base from J, leaving 10 bases between. Written as DNA, the CDR3 is TGCAGCGTTGTAATAGGGCAGAACACTGAAGCTTTCTTT. It encodes CSVVIGQNTEAFF.

This clonotype has a count of ten or more. V and J are TRBV3-1 and TRBJ1-4, with D hard to call. The germline CDR1 and CDR2 sequences are LGHDT and YNNKEL (reference sequence). V lost 3 bases and J 10 bases, leaving 12 bases between the germline ends. The CDR3 extends over 13 amino acids. CDR3 in amino acids: CASSHGDGGKLFF. CDR3 DNA: TGTGCCAGCAGCCATGGAGACGGTGGAAAACTGTTTTTT.

This clonotype was counted between two and nine times. The CDR3 loop reads CASSLVGAGLFF. CDR3 sequence (DNA): TGTGCCAGCAGCTTGGTGGGAGCAGGACTGTTTTTT. The chain is built from TRBV5-6 and TRBJ1-4; D gene unclear. Per the germline V gene, CDR1 is SGHDT and CDR2 is YYEEEE. CDR3 size: 12 residues. V lost 0 bases, J lost 13 bases, and 10 bases lay in between.

This clonotype was seen more than once but under ten times. The genes are TRBV6-2 or TRBV6-3 and TRBJ1-1, with D perhaps TRBD1 (5 bases). The CDR3 spans 14 residues. V was cut by 7 bases and J by 1 base, with 13 bases left in between. CDR1 and CDR2 (germline): MNHEY, SVGEGT. CDR3 DNA: TGTGCCAGCATTTTCAGGGTCGGGAACACTGAAGCTTTCTTT. It translates to CASIFRVGNTEAFF.